The present T cell receptor beta chain was sequenced within a study of blood T cells in healthy people across ages. Healthy Russian Caucasian donors spanned ages roughly 6 to 90 years. Researchers report isolating at least 6.5 million PBMCs per sample. Study outcomes and limitations: Age advanced and TCR beta diversity per million T cells fell, roughly linearly. Long-lived and aged donors differed, with more naive CD4+ cells and higher diversity in the long-lived.

Through a sample-barcoded 5' primer and a J-beta primer mix, a second PCR was run for about 7 to 12 cycles. TCRdb recomputed calls from the 5' RACE reads with MiXCR, one row per CDR3 protein. The sample lists hundreds of thousands of distinct CDR3 sequences, 55% to 75% seen once, with roughly 22% in the top ten. In the case of this clonotype: What it recognizes is unknown.

Sequencing used blood. This TCR was recovered from a young man in good health.

The CDR3, as DNA: TGTGCCAGCAGCGTCTCCAGCAGTCTAGGGTCCTACGAGCAGTACTTC. Amino acid sequence: CASSVSSSLGSYEQYF. V is TRBV9 and J is TRBJ2-7; D remains ambiguous. This CDR3 is 16 amino acids long. V lost 2 bases, J lost 1 base, and 16 bases lay in between. CDR1 and CDR2 from the germline V gene are SGDLS and YYNGEE.